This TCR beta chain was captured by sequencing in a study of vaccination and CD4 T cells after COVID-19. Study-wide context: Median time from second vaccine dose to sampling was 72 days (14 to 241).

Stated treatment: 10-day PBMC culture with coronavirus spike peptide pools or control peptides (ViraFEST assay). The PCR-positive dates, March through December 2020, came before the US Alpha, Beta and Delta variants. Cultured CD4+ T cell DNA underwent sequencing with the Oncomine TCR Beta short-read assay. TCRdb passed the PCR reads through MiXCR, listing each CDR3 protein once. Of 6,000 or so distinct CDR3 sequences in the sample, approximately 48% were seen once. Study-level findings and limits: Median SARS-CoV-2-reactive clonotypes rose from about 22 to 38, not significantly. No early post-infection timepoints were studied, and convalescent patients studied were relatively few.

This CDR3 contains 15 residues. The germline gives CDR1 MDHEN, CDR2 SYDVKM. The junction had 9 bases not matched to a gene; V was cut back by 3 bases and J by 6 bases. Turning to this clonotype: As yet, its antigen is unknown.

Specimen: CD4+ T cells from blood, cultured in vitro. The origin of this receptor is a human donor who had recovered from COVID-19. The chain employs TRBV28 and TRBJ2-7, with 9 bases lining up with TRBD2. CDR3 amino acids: CASSLTASGTREQYF. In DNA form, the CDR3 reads TGTGCCAGCAGTTTGACGGCTAGCGGGACCCGCGAGCAGTACTTC. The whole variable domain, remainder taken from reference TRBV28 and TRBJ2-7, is DVKVTQSSRYLVKRTGEKVFLECVQDMDHENMFWYRQDPGLGLRLIYFSYDVKMKEKGDIPEGYSVSREKKERFSLILESASTNQTSMYLCASSLTASGTREQYFGPGTRLTVT.